The TCR beta chain under discussion was sequenced for a study of cytomegalovirus exposure and HLA in healthy donors. Primers for the PCR totalled 60 Vbeta and 13 Jbeta. The assay was immunoSEQ multiplex PCR, and TCRdb's table has in-frame clones only and misses some. This table has 180,000 or so clones, just under 80% appearing once. Findings of the study overall: Earlier results showed most TCR beta V segments being productive about 87% or about 30% of the time.

Germline V CDR1 and CDR2: SGHVS, FQNEAQ. The junction had 9 bases not matched to a gene; V was cut back by 5 bases and J by 3 bases. The CDR3 contains 16 residues. This clone was detected only a few times. Its cognate antigen is unknown. The TCR sequence derives from a woman aged 25 to 45 in good health and CMV-seronegative. The source material was PBMCs. The chain is built from TRBV7-8 and TRBJ1-2; 10 bases match TRBD1. CDR3 amino acids: CASSKMDRGSDYGYTF. The CDR3 nucleotides read TGTGCCAGCAGCAAGATGGACAGGGGGAGCGACTATGGCTACACCTTC.